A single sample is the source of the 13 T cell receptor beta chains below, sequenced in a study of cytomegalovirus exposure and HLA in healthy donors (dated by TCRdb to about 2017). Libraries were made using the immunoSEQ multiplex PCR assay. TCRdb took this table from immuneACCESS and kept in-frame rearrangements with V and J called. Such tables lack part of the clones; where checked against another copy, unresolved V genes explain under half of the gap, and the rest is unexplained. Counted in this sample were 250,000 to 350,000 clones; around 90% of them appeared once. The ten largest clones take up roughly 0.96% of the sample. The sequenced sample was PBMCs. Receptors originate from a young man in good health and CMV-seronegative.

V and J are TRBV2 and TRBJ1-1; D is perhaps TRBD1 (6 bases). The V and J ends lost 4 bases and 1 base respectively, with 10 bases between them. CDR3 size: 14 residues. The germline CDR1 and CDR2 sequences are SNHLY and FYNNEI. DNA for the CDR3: TGTGCCAGCAGTGCATTACAGGGGAACACTGAAGCTTTCTTT. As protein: CASSALQGNTEAFF.

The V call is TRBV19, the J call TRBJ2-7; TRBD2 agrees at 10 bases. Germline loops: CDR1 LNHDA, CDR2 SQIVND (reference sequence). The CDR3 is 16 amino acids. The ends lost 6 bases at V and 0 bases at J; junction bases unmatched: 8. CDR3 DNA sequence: TGTGCCAGTAGCCCCTTAGCGGGGGGTCTCTCCTACGAGCAGTACTTC. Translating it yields CASSPLAGGLSYEQYF.

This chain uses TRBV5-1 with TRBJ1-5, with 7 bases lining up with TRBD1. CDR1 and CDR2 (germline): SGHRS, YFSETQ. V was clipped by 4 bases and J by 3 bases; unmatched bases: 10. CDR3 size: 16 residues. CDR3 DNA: TGCGCCAGCAGCCCGACAGGGCGGAGGTACAATCAGCCCCAGCATTTT. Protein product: CASSPTGRRYNQPQHF. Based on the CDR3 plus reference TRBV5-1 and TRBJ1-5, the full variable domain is KAGVTQTPRYLIKTRGQQVTLSCSPISGHRSVSWYQQTPGQGLQFLFEYFSETQRNKGNFPGRFSGRQFSNSRSEMNVSTLELGDSALYLCASSPTGRRYNQPQHFGDGTRLSIL.

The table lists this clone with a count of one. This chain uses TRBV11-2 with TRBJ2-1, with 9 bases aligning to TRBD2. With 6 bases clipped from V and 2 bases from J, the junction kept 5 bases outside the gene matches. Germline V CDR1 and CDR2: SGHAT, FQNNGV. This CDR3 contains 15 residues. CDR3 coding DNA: TGTGCCAGCAGTCGAAGCGGGGGGACCTACAATGAGCAGTTCTTC. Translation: CASSRSGGTYNEQFF.

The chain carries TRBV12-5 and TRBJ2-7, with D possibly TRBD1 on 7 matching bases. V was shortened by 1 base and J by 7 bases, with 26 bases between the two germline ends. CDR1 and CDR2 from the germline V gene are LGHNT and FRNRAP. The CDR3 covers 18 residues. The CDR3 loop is CASGLEWDSRGAGGEQYF. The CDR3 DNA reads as TGTGCTAGTGGTTTGGAGTGGGACTCTCGGGGCGCAGGGGGGGAGCAGTACTTC.

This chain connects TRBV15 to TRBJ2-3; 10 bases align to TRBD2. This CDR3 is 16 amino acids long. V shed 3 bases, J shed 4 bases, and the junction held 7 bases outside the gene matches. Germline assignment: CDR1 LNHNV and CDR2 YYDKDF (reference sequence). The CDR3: CATSRGSGGTADTQYF. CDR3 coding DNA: TGTGCCACCAGCAGGGGTAGCGGGGGGACGGCAGATACGCAGTATTTT. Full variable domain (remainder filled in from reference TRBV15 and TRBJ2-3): DAMVIQNPRYQVTQFGKPVTLSCSQTLNHNVMYWYQQKSSQAPKLLFHYYDKDFNNEADTPDNFQSRRPNTSFCFLDIRSPGLGDTAMYLCATSRGSGGTADTQYFGPGTRLTVL.

Here the CDR3 reads CASSSDGISGNTIYF. CDR3 nucleotides: TGTGCCAGCAGCTCGGACGGGATCTCTGGAAACACCATATATTTT. This chain connects TRBV4-2 to TRBJ1-3; D is unresolved. The CDR3 is 15 amino acids. V lost 5 bases to trimming and J lost 0 bases, with 11 bases between them. The germline CDR1 and CDR2 sequences are LGHNA and YNFKEQ.

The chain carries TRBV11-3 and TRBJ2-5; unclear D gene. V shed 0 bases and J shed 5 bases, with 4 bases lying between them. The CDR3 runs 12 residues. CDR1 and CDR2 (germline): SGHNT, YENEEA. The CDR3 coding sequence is TGTGCCAGCAGCTTAGATAGCGAGACCCAGTACTTC. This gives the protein CASSLDSETQYF.

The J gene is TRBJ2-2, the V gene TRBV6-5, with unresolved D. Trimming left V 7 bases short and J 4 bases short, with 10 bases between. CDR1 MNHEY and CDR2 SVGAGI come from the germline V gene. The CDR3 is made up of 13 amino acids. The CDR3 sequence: CASTHAGTGELFF. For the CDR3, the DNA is TGTGCCAGCACACACGCTGGCACCGGGGAGCTGTTTTTT.

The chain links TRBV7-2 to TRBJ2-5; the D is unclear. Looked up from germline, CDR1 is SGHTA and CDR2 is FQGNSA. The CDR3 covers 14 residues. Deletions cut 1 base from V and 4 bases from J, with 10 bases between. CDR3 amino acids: CASSLVPPTETQYF. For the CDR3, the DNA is TGTGCCAGCAGCTTAGTTCCCCCTACAGAGACCCAGTACTTC.

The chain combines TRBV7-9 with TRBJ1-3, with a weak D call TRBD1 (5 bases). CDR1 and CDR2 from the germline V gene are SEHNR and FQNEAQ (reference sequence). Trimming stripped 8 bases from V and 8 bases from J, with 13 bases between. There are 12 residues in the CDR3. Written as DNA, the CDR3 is TGTGCCAGCTCGGGAGGGGCTGACACCATATATTTT. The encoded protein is CASSGGADTIYF.

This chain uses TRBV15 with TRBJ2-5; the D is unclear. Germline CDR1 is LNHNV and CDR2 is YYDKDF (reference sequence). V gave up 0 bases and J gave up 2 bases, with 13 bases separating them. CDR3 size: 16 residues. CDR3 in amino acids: CATSRDRGQPQETQYF. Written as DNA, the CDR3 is TGTGCCACCAGCAGAGATAGAGGTCAACCACAAGAGACCCAGTACTTC.

CDR3 DNA: TGTGCCAGCAGCCAAGGGTACTGGCAGGGGCCAGCTTTCTTT. The encoded protein is CASSQGYWQGPAFF. The chain joins TRBV14 to TRBJ1-1, with TRBD1 as a possible D gene (6 bases). The CDR3 has 14 amino acids. Germline lookup yields CDR1 SGHDN and CDR2 FVKESK. V was pared by 1 base and J by 10 bases, with 16 bases between. Complete variable domain (other parts from reference TRBV14 and TRBJ1-1): EAGVTQFPSHSVIEKGQTVTLRCDPISGHDNLYWYRRVMGKEIKFLLHFVKESKQDESGMPNNRFLAERTGGTYSTLKVQPAELEDSGVYFCASSQGYWQGPAFFGQGTRLTVV.